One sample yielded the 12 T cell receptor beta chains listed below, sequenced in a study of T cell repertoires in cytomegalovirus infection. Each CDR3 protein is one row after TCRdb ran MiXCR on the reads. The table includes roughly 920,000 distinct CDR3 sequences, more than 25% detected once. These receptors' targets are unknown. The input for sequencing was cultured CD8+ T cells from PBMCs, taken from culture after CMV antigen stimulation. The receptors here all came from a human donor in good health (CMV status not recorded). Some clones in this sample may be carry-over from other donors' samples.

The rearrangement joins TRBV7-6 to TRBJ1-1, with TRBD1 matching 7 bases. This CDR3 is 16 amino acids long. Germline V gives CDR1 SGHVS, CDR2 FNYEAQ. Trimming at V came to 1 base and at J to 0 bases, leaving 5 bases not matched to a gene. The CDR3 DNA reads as TGTGCCAGCAGCTTAGAGGCAACAGGGGTGAACACTGAAGCTTTCTTT. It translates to CASSLEATGVNTEAFF. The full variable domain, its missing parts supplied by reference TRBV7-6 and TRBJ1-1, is GAGVSQSPRYKVTKRGQDVALRCDPISGHVSLYWYRQALGQGPEFLTYFNYEAQQDKSGLPNDRFSAERPEGSISTLTIQRTEQRDSAMYRCASSLEATGVNTEAFFGQGTRLTVV.

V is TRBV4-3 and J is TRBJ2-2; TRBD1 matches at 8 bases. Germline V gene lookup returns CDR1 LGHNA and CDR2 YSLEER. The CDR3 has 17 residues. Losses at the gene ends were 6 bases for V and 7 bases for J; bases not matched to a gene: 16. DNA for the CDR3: TGCGCCAGCAGGAGAGAGAAGGACAGGGCTGAAGGCGGGGAGCTGTTTTTT. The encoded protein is CASRREKDRAEGGELFF.

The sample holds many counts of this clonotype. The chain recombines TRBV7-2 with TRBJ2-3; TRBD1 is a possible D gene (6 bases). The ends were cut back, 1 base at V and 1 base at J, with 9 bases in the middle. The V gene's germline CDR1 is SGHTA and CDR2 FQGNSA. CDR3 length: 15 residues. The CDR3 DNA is TGTGCCAGCAGCTTAGGGGACATAGGCACAGATACGCAGTATTTT. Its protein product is CASSLGDIGTDTQYF.

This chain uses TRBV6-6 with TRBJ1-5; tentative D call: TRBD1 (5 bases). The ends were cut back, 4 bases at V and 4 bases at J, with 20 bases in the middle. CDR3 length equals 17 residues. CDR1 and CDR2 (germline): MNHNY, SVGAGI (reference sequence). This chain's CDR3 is CASSFLTQAEENQPQHF. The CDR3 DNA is TGTGCCAGCAGTTTTCTCACACAGGCCGAGGAGAATCAGCCCCAGCATTTT.

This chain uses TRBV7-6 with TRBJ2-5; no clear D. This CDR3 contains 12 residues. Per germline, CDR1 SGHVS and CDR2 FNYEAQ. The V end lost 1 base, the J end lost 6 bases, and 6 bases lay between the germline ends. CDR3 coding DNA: TGTGCCAGCAGCTTAGTACGAAAGACCCAGTACTTC. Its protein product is CASSLVRKTQYF. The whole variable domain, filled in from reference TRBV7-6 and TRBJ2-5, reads GAGVSQSPRYKVTKRGQDVALRCDPISGHVSLYWYRQALGQGPEFLTYFNYEAQQDKSGLPNDRFSAERPEGSISTLTIQRTEQRDSAMYRCASSLVRKTQYFGPGTRLLVL.

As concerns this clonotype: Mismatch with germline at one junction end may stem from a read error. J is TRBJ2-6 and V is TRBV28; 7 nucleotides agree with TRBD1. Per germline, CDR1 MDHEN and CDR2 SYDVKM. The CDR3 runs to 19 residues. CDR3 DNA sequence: TGTGCCAGCAGTCCGGGGACAGTCGCTGCTGAGTCTGCGGCCAACGTCCTGACTTTC. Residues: CASSPGTVAAESAANVLTF.

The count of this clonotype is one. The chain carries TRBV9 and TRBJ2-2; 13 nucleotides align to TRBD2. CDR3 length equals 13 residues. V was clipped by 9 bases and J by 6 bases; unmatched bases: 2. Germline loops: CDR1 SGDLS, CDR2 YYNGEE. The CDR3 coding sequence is TGTGCCACCGGACTAGCGGGGGCCGGGGAGCTGTTTTTT. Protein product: CATGLAGAGELFF.

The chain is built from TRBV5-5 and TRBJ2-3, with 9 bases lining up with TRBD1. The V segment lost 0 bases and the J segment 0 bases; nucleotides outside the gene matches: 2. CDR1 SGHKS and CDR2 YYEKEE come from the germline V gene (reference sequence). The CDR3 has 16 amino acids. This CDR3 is CASSLGQGDSTDTQYF. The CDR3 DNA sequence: TGTGCCAGCAGCTTGGGACAGGGGGATAGCACAGATACGCAGTATTTT.

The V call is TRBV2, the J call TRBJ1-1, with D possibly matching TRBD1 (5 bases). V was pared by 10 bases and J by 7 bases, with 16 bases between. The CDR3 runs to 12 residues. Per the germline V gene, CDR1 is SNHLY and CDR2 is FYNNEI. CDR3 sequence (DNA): TGTGCCACCGCCGAGGGGATGATTGAAGCTTTCTTT. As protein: CATAEGMIEAFF.

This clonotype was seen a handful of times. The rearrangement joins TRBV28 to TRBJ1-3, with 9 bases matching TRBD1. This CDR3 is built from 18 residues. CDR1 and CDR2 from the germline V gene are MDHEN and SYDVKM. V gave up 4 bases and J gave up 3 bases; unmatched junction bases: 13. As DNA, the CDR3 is TGTGCCAGCAGTTCCCAGGTTGGACAGGGGAGGGTTGGAAACACCATATATTTT. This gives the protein CASSSQVGQGRVGNTIYF.

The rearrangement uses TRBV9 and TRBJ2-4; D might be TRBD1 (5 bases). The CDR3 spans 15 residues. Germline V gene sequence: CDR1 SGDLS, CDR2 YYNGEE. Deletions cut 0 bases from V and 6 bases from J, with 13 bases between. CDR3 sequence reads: CASSVAQGGVNIQYF. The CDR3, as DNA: TGTGCCAGCAGCGTAGCGCAGGGCGGCGTAAACATTCAGTACTTC.

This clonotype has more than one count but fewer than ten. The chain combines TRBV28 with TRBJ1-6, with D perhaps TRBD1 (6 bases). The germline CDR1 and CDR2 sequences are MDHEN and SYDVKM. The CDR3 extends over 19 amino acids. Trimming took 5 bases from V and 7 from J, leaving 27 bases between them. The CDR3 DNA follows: TGTGCCAGCAGTATTACAGGGCCATCGATTCTGGGTTACAATTCACCCCTCCACTTT. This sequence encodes CASSITGPSILGYNSPLHF.